This T cell receptor beta chain appears in the sequencing data of a study of OX40 agonist ivuxolimab in advanced cancers. Study summary: Anti-PD-1, anti-PD-L1 or anti-CTLA-4 therapy given earlier was allowed, and around 40% had some. Whole-study findings and limits: More expanded clones were found, on average, in CD8+ than in CD4+ T cells.

Produced via immunoSEQ multiplex PCR; TCRdb's table is partial and in-frame only. The profile covers 50,000 to 70,000 clones, with more than 80% appearing a single time and 1.2% taken by the ten largest. Germline values: CDR1 SGHRS, CDR2 YFSETQ. The length of the CDR3 is 13 residues. Trimming took off 0 bases at V and 4 bases at J, with 5 bases between the two ends. A remark on this clone: Its antigen is as yet unknown. Other DNA sequences from this sample encode an identical CDR3 as well.

This chain connects TRBV5-1 to TRBJ2-1, with unresolved D. This clonotype was sampled from an adult with an advanced solid tumor such as melanoma, head and neck, liver or kidney cancer. The sample was CD4+ or CD8+ T cells sorted from blood, taken in a trial of the OX40 agonist ivuxolimab. CDR3 residues: CASSLGQYNEQFF. CDR3 in DNA: TGCGCCAGCAGCTTGGGCCAGTACAATGAGCAGTTCTTC. Using reference TRBV5-1 and TRBJ2-1 for the parts outside the CDR3, the full variable domain is KAGVTQTPRYLIKTRGQQVTLSCSPISGHRSVSWYQQTPGQGLQFLFEYFSETQRNKGNFPGRFSGRQFSNSRSEMNVSTLELGDSALYLCASSLGQYNEQFFGPGTRLTVL.